These 10 T cell receptor beta chains came from one sample sequenced in a study of blood T cell repertoires in COVID-19. Sequencing was performed with immunoSEQ multiplex PCR; in TCRdb, only in-frame clones are kept and a portion is missing. The table shows 200,000 to 250,000 clones, with 70% to 85% occurring only once. Sequencing input: PBMCs or T cells enriched from blood (not recorded which). Every receptor here comes from a man in his 60s who had recovered from COVID-19.

This clone has only one observation. The chain joins TRBV2 to TRBJ1-5; unclear D gene. The V gene lost 8 bases and the J gene lost 0 bases, with 17 bases spanning the gap. CDR3 length: 16 amino acids. Germline V gives CDR1 SNHLY, CDR2 FYNNEI. Here the CDR3 DNA reads TGTGCCAGCTCGGTGGATCCAGGATATAGCAATCAGCCCCAGCATTTT. Its protein product is CASSVDPGYSNQPQHF. Together with reference TRBV2 and TRBJ1-5, the CDR3 gives the full variable domain: EPEVTQTPSHQVTQMGQEVILRCVPISNHLYFYWYRQILGQKVEFLVSFYNNEISEKSEIFDDQFSVERPDGSNFTLKIRSTKLEDSAMYFCASSVDPGYSNQPQHFGDGTRLSIL.

The genes are TRBV5-1 and TRBJ2-3, with 9 bases aligning to TRBD1. Germline CDR1 is SGHRS and CDR2 is YFSETQ. This CDR3 has 17 residues. With V trimmed by 4 bases and J by 2 bases, 11 bases remained unmatched. The CDR3 nucleotides read TGCGCCAGCAGCATTCTCTCGACAGGGGGGGACACAGATACGCAGTATTTT. Its translation: CASSILSTGGDTDTQYF.

The chain joins TRBV30 to TRBJ1-1, with D unclear. CDR1 GTSNPN and CDR2 SVGIG come from the germline V gene (reference sequence). Trimming removed 3 bases at V and 0 bases at J, with 8 bases between. This CDR3 has 13 amino acids. This chain's CDR3 is CAWRLRVNTEAFF. The CDR3 DNA reads as TGTGCCTGGAGATTGAGGGTGAACACTGAAGCTTTCTTT.

The CDR3 DNA is TGTGCCCACCCCCCTGGACTAGCGGGATCCACAGATACGCAGTATTTT. Amino acids: CAHPPGLAGSTDTQYF. The V and J genes are TRBV9 and TRBJ2-3; 12 nucleotides agree with TRBD2. V gave up 10 bases and J gave up 2 bases; unmatched junction bases: 11. The CDR3 has 16 amino acids. Germline CDR1 and CDR2: SGDLS and YYNGEE. Looking up the rest from reference TRBV9 and TRBJ2-3 gives the full variable domain: DSGVTQTPKHLITATGQRVTLRCSPRSGDLSVYWYQQSLDQGLQFLIQYYNGEERAKGNILERFSAQQFPDLHSELNLSSLELGDSALYFCAHPPGLAGSTDTQYFGPGTRLTVL.

The V gene is TRBV24-1, the J gene TRBJ2-1, with 7 bases fitting TRBD1. The V gene end was trimmed by 5 bases and the J gene end by 6 bases; junction bases not matched to a gene: 6. CDR3 length: 14 amino acids. CDR1 and CDR2 (germline): KGHDR, SFDVKD. CDR3 nucleotide sequence: TGTGCCACCAGTGGTAGGGGGCGACCCAATGAGCAGTTCTTC. It encodes CATSGRGRPNEQFF.

This clone was seen just once. The V and J genes are TRBV5-5 and TRBJ1-4; a weak D match, TRBD1 (5 bases). The length of the CDR3 is 15 residues. The V end lost 4 bases, the J end lost 1 base, and 11 bases lay between the germline ends. CDR1 is SGHKS and CDR2 is YYEKEE in the germline V gene (reference sequence). CDR3 region: CASSDQGLTNEKLFF. The CDR3 region has the DNA TGTGCCAGCAGCGACCAGGGATTAACTAATGAAAAACTGTTTTTT.

This clone occurred once. The J gene is TRBJ2-7, the V gene TRBV6-1, with 8 bases lining up with TRBD1. Trimming at V came to 3 bases and at J to 6 bases, leaving 4 bases not matched to a gene. The germline V gene encodes CDR1 MNHNS and CDR2 SASEGT. There are 13 residues in the CDR3. The CDR3 protein is CASSERTGFEQYF. CDR3 in DNA: TGTGCCAGCAGTGAGCGGACAGGGTTCGAGCAGTACTTC.

The CDR3 nucleotides read TGCGCCAGCAGCTTGGAAGGGGGCGGCCTCTTCGCTTTCTTT. Its translation: CASSLEGGGLFAFF. The rearrangement links TRBV5-1 to TRBJ1-1, with 7 positions matching TRBD1. Germline loops: CDR1 SGHRS, CDR2 YFSETQ. CDR3 size: 14 residues. V lost 0 bases to trimming and J lost 11 bases; unmatched junction nucleotides: 10.

This chain connects TRBV7-2 to TRBJ1-1; TRBD1 matches 8 bases. J lost 10 bases, V lost 4 bases, and 14 bases had no gene match. The CDR3 is made up of 15 amino acids. Germline values: CDR1 SGHTA, CDR2 FQGNSA. DNA of the CDR3: TGTGCCAGCAGCTCCAGGGGGCGGCTGTCCCTGCGAGCTTTCTTT. As protein: CASSSRGRLSLRAFF. The whole variable domain, remainder taken from reference TRBV7-2 and TRBJ1-1, is GAGVSQSPSNKVTEKGKDVELRCDPISGHTALYWYRQSLGQGLEFLIYFQGNSAPDKSGLPSDRFSAERTGGSVSTLTIQRTQQEDSAVYLCASSSRGRLSLRAFFGQGTRLTVV.

The V and J genes are TRBV2 and TRBJ2-3; D is possibly TRBD2 (7 bases). The CDR3 has 16 residues. Trimming removed 6 bases at V and 6 bases at J, with 22 bases between. Germline loops: CDR1 SNHLY, CDR2 FYNNEI. This CDR3 is CASSLGGAGRRDTQYF. The CDR3 DNA reads TGTGCCAGCAGCCTGGGGGGGGCCGGGAGGAGGGATACGCAGTATTTT.